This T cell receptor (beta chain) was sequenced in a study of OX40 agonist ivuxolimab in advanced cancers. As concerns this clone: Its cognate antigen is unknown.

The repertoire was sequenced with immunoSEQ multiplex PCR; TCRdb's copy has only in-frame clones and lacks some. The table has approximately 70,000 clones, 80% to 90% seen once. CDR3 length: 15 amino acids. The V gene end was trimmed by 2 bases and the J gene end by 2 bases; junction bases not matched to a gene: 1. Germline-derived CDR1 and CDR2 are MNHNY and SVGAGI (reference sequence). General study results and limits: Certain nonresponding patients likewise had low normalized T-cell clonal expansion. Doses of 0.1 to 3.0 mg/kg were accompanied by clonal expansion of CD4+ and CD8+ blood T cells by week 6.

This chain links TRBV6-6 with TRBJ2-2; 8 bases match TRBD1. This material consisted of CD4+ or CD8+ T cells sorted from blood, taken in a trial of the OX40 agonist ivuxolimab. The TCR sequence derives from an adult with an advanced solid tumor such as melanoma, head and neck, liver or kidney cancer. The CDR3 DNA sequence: TGTGCCAGCAGTTACACAGGGGGAAACACCGGGGAGCTGTTTTTT. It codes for CASSYTGGNTGELFF.